These T cell receptor beta chains were read from a single sample in a study of T-cell reconstitution after alpha-beta-depleted transplantation in children. MiXCR, run by TCRdb on the PCR reads, gives a single entry per CDR3 protein. Among about 360,000 distinct CDR3 sequences listed, roughly 15% were seen once. This sample comprised PBMCs, obtained from the stem cell graft. These receptors were collected from a human donor who donated a stem cell graft to a child with Fanconi anemia. CDR3s include the opening cysteine and the closing phenylalanine or tryptophan. Fields, in order: V gene, CDR3 protein.

TRBV15,CATSRAANYGYTF
TRBV6-4,CASSDRGDEQFF
TRBV30,CACGGVQETQYF
TRBV6-5,CASSYYERAIGGYTF
TRBV5-1,CASSSGRPTDTQYF
TRBV18,CASSLRDRPTEAFF
TRBV7-8,CASSLARQRGGNEQFF
TRBV11-2,CASSSLSGGKHSTDTQYF
TRBV29-1,CSVGEGGETQYF
TRBV6-2/TRBV6-3,CASSYLAGGPADQETQYF
TRBV11-2,CASSLDAPQRGGKETQYF
TRBV2,CASHEMGQGYEQYF
TRBV28,CASRTEGDESDTQYF
TRBV11-2,CASSFMGQPQHF
TRBV5-1,CASSLTGPDNYGYTF
TRBV4-3,CASSPGRADGADTQYF
TRBV4-2,CASSRNPVDSGANVLTF
TRBV4-2,CASSQDHGGVSYEQYF
TRBV4-3,CASSQEYTGELFF
TRBV12-3/TRBV12-4,CASSLSTGGNTEAFF
TRBV6-2/TRBV6-3,CASSALVQLNTEAFF
TRBV29-1,CSVADRENEQFF
TRBV4-3,CASSQDLDGRAEAFF
TRBV4-2,CASSQEEGYPNEQFF
TRBV7-6,CASSLKVASGDQPQHF
TRBV20-1,CSARDTSGGGDLQETQYF
TRBV5-1,CASSPLGQGIGSYNSPLHF
TRBV20-1,CSAIRELNEQFF
TRBV5-1,CASSPGEGSYNEQFF
TRBV20-1,CSAFSPNQPQHF
TRBV20-1,CSAPGQGGDGEQYF
TRBV5-1,CASSSTGQGAGLAEAFF
TRBV5-1,CASSEQGSQETQYF
TRBV3-1,CASSDGGTQYF
TRBV7-9,CASSLRGGGEAEAFF
TRBV5-1,CASRLAVAGPYNEQFF
TRBV15,CATALSSTQYF
TRBV29-1,CSAGDTTYEQYF
TRBV5-1,CASSLARQGFGETQYF
TRBV4-2,CASSPQGTSGGNTDTQYF
TRBV5-1,CASSLIGGRSYNEQFF
TRBV30,CAWSYGAGELFF
TRBV18,CASSPSQGIGGTEAFF